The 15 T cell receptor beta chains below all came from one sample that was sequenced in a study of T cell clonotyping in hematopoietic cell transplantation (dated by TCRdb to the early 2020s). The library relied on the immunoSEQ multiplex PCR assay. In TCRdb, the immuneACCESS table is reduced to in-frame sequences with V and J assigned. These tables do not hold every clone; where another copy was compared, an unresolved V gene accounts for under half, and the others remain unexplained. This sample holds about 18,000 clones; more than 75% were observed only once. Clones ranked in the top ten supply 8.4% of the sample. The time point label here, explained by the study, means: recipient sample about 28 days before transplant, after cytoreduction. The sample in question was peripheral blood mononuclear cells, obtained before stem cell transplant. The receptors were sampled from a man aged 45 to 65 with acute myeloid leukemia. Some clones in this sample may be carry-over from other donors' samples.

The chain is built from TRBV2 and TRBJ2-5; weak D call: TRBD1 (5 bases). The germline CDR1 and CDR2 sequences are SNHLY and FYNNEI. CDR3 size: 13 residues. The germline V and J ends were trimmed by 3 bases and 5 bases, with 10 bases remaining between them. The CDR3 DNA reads TGTGCCAGCAGTGAGACAGTGGTCGAGACCCAGTACTTC. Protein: CASSETVVETQYF.

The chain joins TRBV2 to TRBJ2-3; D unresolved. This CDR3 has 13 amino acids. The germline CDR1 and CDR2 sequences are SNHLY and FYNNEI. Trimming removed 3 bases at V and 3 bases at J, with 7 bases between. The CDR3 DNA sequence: TGTGCCAGCAGTGAGGTCGGGACAGATACGCAGTATTTT. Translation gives CASSEVGTDTQYF. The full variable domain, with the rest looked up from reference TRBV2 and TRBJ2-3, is EPEVTQTPSHQVTQMGQEVILRCVPISNHLYFYWYRQILGQKVEFLVSFYNNEISEKSEIFDDQFSVERPDGSNFTLKIRSTKLEDSAMYFCASSEVGTDTQYFGPGTRLTVL.

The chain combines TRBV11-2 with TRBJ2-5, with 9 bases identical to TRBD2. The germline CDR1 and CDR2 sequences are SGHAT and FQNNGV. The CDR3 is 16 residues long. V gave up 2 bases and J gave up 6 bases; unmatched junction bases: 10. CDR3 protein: CASSLMAGGLLKTQYF. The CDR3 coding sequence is TGTGCCAGCAGCTTAATGGCGGGGGGGCTTCTAAAGACCCAGTACTTC.

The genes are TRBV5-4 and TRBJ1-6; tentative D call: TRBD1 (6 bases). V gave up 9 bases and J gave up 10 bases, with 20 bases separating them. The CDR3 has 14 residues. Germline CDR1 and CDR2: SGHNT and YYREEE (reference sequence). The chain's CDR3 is CATEGGRDGSPLHF. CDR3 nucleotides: TGTGCCACCGAGGGGGGCAGGGACGGATCACCCCTCCACTTT.

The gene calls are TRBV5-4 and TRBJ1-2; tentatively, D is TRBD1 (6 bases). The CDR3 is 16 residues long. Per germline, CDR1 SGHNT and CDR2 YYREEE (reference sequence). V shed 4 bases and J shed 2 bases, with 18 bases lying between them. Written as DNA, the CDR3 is TGTGCCAGCAGCGGGGGCCTCCGTCGAGGGAACTATGGCTACACCTTC. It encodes CASSGGLRRGNYGYTF.

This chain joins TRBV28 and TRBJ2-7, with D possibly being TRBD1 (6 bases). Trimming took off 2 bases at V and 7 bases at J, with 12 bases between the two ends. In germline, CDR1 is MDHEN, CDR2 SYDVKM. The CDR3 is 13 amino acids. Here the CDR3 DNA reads TGTGCCAGCAGTTTAAACCCCCAGGGGGAGCAGTACTTC. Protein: CASSLNPQGEQYF.

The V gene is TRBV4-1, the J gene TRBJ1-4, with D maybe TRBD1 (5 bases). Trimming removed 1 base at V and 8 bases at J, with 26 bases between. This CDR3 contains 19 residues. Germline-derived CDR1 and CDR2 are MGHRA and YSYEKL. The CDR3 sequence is CASSQGIGRVFRVGEKLFF. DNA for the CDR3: TGCGCCAGCAGCCAAGGAATCGGCAGGGTATTCAGGGTAGGAGAAAAACTGTTTTTT.

The CDR3 reads CASRGGTEAFF. DNA for the CDR3: TGTGCCAGCAGGGGGGGCACTGAAGCTTTCTTT. The chain recombines TRBV28 with TRBJ1-1; D may be TRBD1 (5 bases). V shed 6 bases and J shed 4 bases, with 6 bases lying between them. There are 11 residues in the CDR3. Germline lookup yields CDR1 MDHEN and CDR2 SYDVKM.

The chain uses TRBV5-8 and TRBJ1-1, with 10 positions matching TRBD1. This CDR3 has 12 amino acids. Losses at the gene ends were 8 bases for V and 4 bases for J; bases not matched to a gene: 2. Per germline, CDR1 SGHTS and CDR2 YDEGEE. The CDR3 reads CASRTGGTEAFF. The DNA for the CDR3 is TGTGCCAGTCGGACAGGGGGCACTGAAGCTTTCTTT.

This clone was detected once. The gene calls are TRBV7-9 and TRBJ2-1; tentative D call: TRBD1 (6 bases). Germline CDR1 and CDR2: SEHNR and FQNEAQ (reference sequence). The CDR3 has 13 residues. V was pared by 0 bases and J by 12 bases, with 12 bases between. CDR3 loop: CASSLATGSGQFF. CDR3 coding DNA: TGTGCCAGCAGCTTAGCGACAGGCTCTGGGCAGTTCTTC.

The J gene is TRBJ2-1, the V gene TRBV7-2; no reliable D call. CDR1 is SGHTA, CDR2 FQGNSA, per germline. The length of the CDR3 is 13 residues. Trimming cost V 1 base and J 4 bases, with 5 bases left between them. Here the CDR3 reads CASSLDAYNEQFF. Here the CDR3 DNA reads TGTGCCAGCAGCTTAGATGCTTACAATGAGCAGTTCTTC.

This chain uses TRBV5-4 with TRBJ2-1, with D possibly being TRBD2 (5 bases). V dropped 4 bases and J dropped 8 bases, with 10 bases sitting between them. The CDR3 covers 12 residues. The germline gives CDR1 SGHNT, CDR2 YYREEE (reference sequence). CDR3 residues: CASSIGGDEQFF. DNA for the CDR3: TGTGCCAGCAGCATAGGAGGAGATGAGCAGTTCTTC.

The CDR3 nucleotides read TGTGCCAGCAGCCCCTCGGCAGGGATCGTCCACGAGCAGTACTTC. This sequence encodes CASSPSAGIVHEQYF. The V and J genes are TRBV6-6 and TRBJ2-7, with a possible D match to TRBD1 (5 bases). Germline V gives CDR1 MNHNY, CDR2 SVGAGI (reference sequence). This CDR3 has 15 residues. V lost 6 bases and J 5 bases, leaving 20 bases between the germline ends.

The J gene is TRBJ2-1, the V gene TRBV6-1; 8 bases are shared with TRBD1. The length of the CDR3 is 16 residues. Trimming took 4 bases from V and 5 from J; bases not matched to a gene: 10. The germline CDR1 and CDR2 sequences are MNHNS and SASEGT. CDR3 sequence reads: CASSAGQGWADNEQFF. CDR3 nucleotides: TGTGCCAGCAGTGCCGGACAGGGATGGGCGGACAATGAGCAGTTCTTC.

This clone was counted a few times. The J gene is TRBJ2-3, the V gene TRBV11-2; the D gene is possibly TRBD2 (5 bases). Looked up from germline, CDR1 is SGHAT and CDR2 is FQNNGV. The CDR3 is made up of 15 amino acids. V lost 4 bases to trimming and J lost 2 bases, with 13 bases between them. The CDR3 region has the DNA TGTGCCAGCAGCTCGCGACTAACTCACACAGATACGCAGTATTTT. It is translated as CASSSRLTHTDTQYF.